Below, 3 T cell receptor beta chains from the same sample are listed, as sequenced in a study of cytomegalovirus exposure and HLA in healthy donors. The PCR ran on 60 Vbeta and 13 Jbeta primers. This table comes from immunoSEQ multiplex PCR, and its TCRdb copy is limited to in-frame clones, with some not included. The sample lists roughly 120,000 clones, over 15% seen once, with 1.9% in the top ten. Sequencing was carried out using PBMCs. These receptors came from a woman in her late teens or twenties in good health and CMV-seronegative.

The chain is built from TRBV10-1 and TRBJ2-3, with TRBD1 matching 7 bases. The trim removed 2 bases at V and 2 bases at J, leaving 4 bases unmatched. Looked up from germline, CDR1 is WNHNN and CDR2 is SYGVQD (reference sequence). The CDR3 runs to 15 residues. The CDR3 loop is CASSERTGNTDTQYF. DNA for the CDR3: TGCGCCAGCAGTGAGCGGACAGGAAACACAGATACGCAGTATTTT.

This clone was detected a few times. This chain uses TRBV14 with TRBJ1-1, with 8 positions matching TRBD1. The trim removed 7 bases at V and 5 bases at J, leaving 18 bases unmatched. CDR3 length equals 17 residues. CDR1 and CDR2 from the germline V gene are SGHDN and FVKESK. CDR3 residues: CASKLVSQGAEVTEAFF. CDR3 nucleotides: TGTGCCAGCAAGTTAGTTTCGCAGGGGGCCGAGGTTACTGAAGCTTTCTTT. Full variable domain (rest looked up from reference TRBV14 and TRBJ1-1): EAGVTQFPSHSVIEKGQTVTLRCDPISGHDNLYWYRRVMGKEIKFLLHFVKESKQDESGMPNNRFLAERTGGTYSTLKVQPAELEDSGVYFCASKLVSQGAEVTEAFFGQGTRLTVV.

This clone has just a few counts. The junction differs from germline at one of its ends, possibly a read error. At the DNA level, this CDR3 is encoded by other sequences in the same sample as well. The chain links TRBV9 to TRBJ2-3; 8 nucleotides match TRBD2. Germline lookup yields CDR1 SGDLS and CDR2 YYNGEE. CDR3 size: 17 residues. The chain's CDR3 is CASSVGGPGGLTDTQYF. In DNA form, the CDR3 reads TGCGCCAGCAGCGTAGGTGGCCCGGGGGGGCTCACAGATACGCAGTATTTT.